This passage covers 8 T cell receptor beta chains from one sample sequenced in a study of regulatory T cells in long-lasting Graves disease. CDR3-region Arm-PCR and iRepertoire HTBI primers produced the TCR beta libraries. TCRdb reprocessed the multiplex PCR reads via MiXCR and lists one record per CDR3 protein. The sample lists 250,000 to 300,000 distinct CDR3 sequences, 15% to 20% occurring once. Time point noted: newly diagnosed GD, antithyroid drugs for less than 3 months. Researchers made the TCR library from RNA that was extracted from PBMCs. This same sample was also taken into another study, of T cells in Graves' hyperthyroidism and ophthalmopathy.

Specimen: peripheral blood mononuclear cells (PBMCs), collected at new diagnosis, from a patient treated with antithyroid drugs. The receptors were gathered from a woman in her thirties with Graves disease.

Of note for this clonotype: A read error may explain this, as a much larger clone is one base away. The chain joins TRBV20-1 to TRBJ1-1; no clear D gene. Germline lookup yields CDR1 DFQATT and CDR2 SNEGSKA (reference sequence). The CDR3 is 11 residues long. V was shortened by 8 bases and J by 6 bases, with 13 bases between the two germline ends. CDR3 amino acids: CSTIRDPEAFF. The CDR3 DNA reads TGCAGTACAATTCGAGACCCTGAAGCTTTCTTT.

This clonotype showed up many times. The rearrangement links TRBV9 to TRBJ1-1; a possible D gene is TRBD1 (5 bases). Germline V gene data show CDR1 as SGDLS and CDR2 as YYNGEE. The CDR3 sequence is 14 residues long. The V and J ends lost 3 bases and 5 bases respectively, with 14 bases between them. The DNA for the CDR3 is TGTGCCAGCAGCGCGGACGGGGAGGGGACTGAAGCTTTCTTT. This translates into CASSADGEGTEAFF.

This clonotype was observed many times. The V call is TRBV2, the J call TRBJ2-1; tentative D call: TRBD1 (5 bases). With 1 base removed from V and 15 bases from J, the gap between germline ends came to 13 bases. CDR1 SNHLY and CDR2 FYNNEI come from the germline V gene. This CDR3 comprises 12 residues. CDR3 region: CASSEGYRSRFF. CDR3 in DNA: TGTGCCAGCAGTGAAGGTTACAGGTCGCGGTTCTTC.

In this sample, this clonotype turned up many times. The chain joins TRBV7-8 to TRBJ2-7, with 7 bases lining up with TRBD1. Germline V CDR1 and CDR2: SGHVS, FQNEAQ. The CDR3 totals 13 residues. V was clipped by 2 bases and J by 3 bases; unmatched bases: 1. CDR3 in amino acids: CASSLRQGYEQYF. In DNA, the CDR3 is TGTGCCAGCAGCTTACGACAGGGCTACGAGCAGTACTTC. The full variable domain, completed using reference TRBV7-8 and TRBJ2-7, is GAGVSQSPRYKVAKRGQDVALRCDPISGHVSLFWYQQALGQGPEFLTYFQNEAQLDKSGLPSDRFFAERPEGSVSTLKIQRTQQEDSAVYLCASSLRQGYEQYFGPGTRLTVT.

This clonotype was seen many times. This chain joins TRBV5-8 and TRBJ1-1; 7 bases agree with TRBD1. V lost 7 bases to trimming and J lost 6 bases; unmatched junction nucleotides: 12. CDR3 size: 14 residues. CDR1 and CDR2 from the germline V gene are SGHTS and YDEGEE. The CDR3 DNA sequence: TGTGCCAGCCGGCTGAGACAGGGTGGACCTGAAGCTTTCTTT. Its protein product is CASRLRQGGPEAFF.

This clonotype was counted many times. CDR3: CASSSLAGGTYEQYF. For the CDR3, the DNA is TGTGCCAGCAGCTCCTTAGCGGGGGGTACCTACGAGCAGTACTTC. The chain joins TRBV11-1 to TRBJ2-7, with 10 bases matching TRBD2. The trim removed 4 bases at V and 2 bases at J, leaving 5 bases unmatched. Germline lookup yields CDR1 SGHAT and CDR2 FQDESV (reference sequence). The CDR3 is 15 amino acids.

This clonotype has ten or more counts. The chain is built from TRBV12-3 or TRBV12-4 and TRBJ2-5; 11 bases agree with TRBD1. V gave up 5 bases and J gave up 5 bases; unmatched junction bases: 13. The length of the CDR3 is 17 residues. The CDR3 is CASSPPSGTGGRETQYF. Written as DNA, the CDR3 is TGTGCCAGCAGTCCCCCAAGCGGGACAGGGGGACGGGAGACCCAGTACTTC.

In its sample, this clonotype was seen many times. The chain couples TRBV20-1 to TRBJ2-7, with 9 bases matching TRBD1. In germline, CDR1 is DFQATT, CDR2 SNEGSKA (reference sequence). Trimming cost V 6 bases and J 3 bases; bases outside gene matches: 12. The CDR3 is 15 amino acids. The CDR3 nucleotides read TGCAGTGCCACCGGGGACAGGGAGAATTACTACGAGCAGTACTTC. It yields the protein CSATGDRENYYEQYF.